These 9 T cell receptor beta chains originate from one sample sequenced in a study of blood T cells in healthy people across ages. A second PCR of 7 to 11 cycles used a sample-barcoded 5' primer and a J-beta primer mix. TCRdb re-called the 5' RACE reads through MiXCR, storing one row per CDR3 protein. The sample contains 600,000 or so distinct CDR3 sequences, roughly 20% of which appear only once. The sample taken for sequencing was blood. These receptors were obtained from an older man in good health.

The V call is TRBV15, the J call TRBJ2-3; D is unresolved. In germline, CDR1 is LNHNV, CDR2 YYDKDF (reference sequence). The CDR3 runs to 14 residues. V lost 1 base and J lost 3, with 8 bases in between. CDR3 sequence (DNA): TGTGCCACCAGCAGAGGTGGTACGACAGATACGCAGTATTTT. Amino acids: CATSRGGTTDTQYF.

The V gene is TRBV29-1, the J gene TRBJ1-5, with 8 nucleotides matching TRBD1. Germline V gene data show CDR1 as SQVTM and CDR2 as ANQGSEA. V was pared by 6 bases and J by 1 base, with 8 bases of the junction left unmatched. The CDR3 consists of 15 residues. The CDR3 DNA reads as TGCAGCGTAGCGATACAGGGGGAGAGCAATCAGCCCCAGCATTTT. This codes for CSVAIQGESNQPQHF. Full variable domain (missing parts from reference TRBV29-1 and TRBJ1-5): SAVISQKPSRDICQRGTSLTIQCQVDSQVTMMFWYRQQPGQSLTLIATANQGSEATYESGFVIDKFPISRPNLTFSTLTVSNMSPEDSSIYLCSVAIQGESNQPQHFGDGTRLSIL.

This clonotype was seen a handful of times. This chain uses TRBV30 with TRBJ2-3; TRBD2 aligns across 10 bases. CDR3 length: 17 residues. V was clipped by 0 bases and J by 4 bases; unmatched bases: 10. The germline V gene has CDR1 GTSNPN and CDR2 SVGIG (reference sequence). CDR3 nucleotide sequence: TGTGCCTGGAGTGTACTTTTAACTAGCGGGACCGCAGATACGCAGTATTTT. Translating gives CAWSVLLTSGTADTQYF.

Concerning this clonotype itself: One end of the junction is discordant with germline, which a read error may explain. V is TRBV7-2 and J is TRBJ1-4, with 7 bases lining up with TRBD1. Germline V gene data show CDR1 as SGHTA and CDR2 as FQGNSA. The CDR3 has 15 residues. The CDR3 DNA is TGTGCCAGCAGCCAACAGACAGGGACTAACGAAAAACTGTTTTTT. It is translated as CASSQQTGTNEKLFF.

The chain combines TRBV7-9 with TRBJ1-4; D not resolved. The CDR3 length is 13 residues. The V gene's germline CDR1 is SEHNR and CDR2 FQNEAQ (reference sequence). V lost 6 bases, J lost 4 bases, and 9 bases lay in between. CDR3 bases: TGTGCCAGCAGTTGGGCCGTTAATGAAAAACTGTTTTTT. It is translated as CASSWAVNEKLFF.

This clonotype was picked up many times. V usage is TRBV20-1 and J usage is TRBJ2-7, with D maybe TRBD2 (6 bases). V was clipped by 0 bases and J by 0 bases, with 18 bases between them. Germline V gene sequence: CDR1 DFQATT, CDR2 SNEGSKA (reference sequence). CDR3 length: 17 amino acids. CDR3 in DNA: TGCAGTGCTAGAGATAGAGTGTGGGACTCAGGCTCCTACGAGCAGTACTTC. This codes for CSARDRVWDSGSYEQYF.

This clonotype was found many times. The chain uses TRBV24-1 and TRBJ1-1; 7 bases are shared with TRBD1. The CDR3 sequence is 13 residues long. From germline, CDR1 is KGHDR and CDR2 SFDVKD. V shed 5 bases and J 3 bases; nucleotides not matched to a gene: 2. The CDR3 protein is CATSAGGYTEAFF. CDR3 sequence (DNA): TGTGCCACCAGTGCAGGGGGTTACACTGAAGCTTTCTTT.

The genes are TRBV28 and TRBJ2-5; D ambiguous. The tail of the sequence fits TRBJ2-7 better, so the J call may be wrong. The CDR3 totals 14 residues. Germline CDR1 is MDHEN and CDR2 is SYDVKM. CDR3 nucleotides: TGTGCCAGCAGCCCCCAGGTACGCTCCTACGAGCAGTACTTC. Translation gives CASSPQVRSYEQYF.

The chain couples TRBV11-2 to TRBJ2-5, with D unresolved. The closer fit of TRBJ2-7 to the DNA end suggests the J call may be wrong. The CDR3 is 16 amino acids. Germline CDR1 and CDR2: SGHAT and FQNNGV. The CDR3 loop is CASSLADIFFSYEQYF. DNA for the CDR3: TGTGCCAGCAGCTTAGCCGACATCTTTTTTTCCTACGAGCAGTACTTC.